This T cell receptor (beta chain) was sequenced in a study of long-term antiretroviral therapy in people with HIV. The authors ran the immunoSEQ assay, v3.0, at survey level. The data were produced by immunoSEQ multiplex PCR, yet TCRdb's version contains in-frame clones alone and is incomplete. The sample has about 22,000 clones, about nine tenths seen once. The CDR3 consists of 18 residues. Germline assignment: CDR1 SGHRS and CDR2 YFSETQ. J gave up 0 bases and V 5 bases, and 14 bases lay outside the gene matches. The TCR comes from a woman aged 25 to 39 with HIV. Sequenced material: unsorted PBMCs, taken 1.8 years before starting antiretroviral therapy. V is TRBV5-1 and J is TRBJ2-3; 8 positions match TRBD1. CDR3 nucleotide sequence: TGCGCCAGCAGGCTCCCGACCACGACAGGGGAGAGCACAGATACGCAGTATTTT. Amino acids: CASRLPTTTGESTDTQYF.